This T cell receptor beta chain was observed in a study of CD4 T cells in relation to SARS-CoV-2 and coronaviruses. Study background: PBMCs were cultured with antigen for roughly 10 days before TCR beta sequencing. Study-wide results and limits: SARS-CoV-2-driven expansion was significantly weaker in crossreactive than monoreactive clones. Pre-pandemic and post-infection samples never came from the same donor.

This CDR3 contains 16 residues. Trimming at V came to 4 bases and at J to 1 base, leaving 5 bases not matched to a gene. CDR1 and CDR2 (germline): LGHDT, YNNKEL (reference sequence). Unexposed donor CD4+ T cells date from about 2011-2018, before the COVID-19 pandemic. After approximately ten days of culture, CD4+ T cells were isolated. As cell numbers allowed, unexposed-donor CD4+ T cells faced SARS-CoV-2 S/N and four cold-coronavirus spikes. This clone was counted a single time. Its antigen is unknown. Only in-frame clones appear in the TCRdb table, and some are missing; sequencing was by immunoSEQ multiplex PCR. The sample yields tens of thousands of clones, about 78% seen once.

This sequence was found in a human donor in good health. The genes are TRBV3-1 (or the pseudogene TRBV3-2) and TRBJ2-5, with 11 bases lining up with TRBD2. Material for sequencing was CD4+ T cells from PBMCs, cultured in vitro. The CDR3 protein is CASSPNGLAGQETQYF. CDR3 DNA sequence: TGTGCCAGCAGCCCAAACGGACTAGCGGGCCAAGAGACCCAGTACTTC.